The 21 T cell receptor beta chains below come from one sample, sequenced in a study of shared clonotypes between healthy human individuals. Generated by immunoSEQ multiplex PCR, the TCRdb table keeps only in-frame clones and is missing some. This table has fewer than 700,000 clones, around 81% appearing once. The sequencing input was PBMCs. Source of these receptors: a middle-aged woman in good health. Some clones in this sample may be carry-over from other donors' samples.

This clone was picked up one time. The V call is TRBV30, the J call TRBJ1-5, with D possibly being TRBD1 (6 bases). V was clipped by 5 bases and J by 0 bases, with 11 bases between them. Germline CDR1 is GTSNPN and CDR2 is SVGIG (reference sequence). CDR3 length equals 14 residues. CDR3 nucleotides: TGTGCCTGGGCGACAGGCTATAGCAATCAGCCCCAGCATTTT. Protein product: CAWATGYSNQPQHF.

This chain links TRBV14 with TRBJ2-7, with D uncertain. V lost 4 bases to trimming and J lost 3 bases, with 7 bases between them. CDR1 SGHDN and CDR2 FVKESK come from the germline V gene. The CDR3 consists of 12 residues. CDR3 region: CASSLTSYEQYF. Here the CDR3 DNA reads TGTGCCAGCAGCCTGACCAGCTACGAGCAGTACTTC.

This chain connects TRBV7-9 to TRBJ2-5; perhaps TRBD2 as D (6 bases). CDR3 length: 15 residues. Deletions cut 1 base from V and 5 bases from J, with 14 bases between. Germline V gene lookup returns CDR1 SEHNR and CDR2 FQNEAQ (reference sequence). The CDR3, as DNA: TGTGCCAGCAGCTTAGTTCTAGGGGCGGGGGAGACCCAGTACTTC. Protein sequence: CASSLVLGAGETQYF.

Ten or more counts support this clone. Other DNA sequences in this specimen translate into the identical CDR3. J is TRBJ2-7 and V is TRBV2; 7 bases agree with TRBD2. Germline CDR1 and CDR2: SNHLY and FYNNEI. Trimming at V came to 4 bases and at J to 0 bases, leaving 3 bases not matched to a gene. This CDR3 spans 14 amino acids. The CDR3: CASSAGLSSYEQYF. The CDR3, as DNA: TGTGCCAGCAGTGCGGGACTAAGCTCCTACGAGCAGTACTTC.

The chain is built from TRBV15 and TRBJ1-4; D remains ambiguous. This CDR3 is 15 amino acids long. Trimming took off 0 bases at V and 8 bases at J, with 13 bases between the two ends. Germline CDR1 reads LNHNV; CDR2 reads YYDKDF (reference sequence). CDR3 sequence reads: CATSRDGRFREKLFF. In DNA form, the CDR3 reads TGTGCCACCAGCAGAGATGGGAGATTTAGGGAAAAACTGTTTTTT.

This clone was detected a few times. Germline and junction disagree at one end, which may indicate a read error. J is TRBJ2-4 and V is TRBV6-1; 16 positions match TRBD2. The CDR3 has 13 residues. The germline CDR1 and CDR2 sequences are MNHNS and SASEGT. CDR3 residues: CASSGTSGRARDF. The CDR3 coding sequence is TGTGCCAGCAGCGGGACTAGCGGGAGGGCCCGGGACTTC.

The table lists this clone with a count of one. The gene calls are TRBV28 and TRBJ2-5, with TRBD2 identical over 13 bases. Germline CDR1 and CDR2: MDHEN and SYDVKM. The ends lost 3 bases at V and 5 bases at J; junction bases unmatched: 6. The CDR3 contains 16 residues. The CDR3 DNA reads as TGTGCCAGCAGTTTCCAGGGACTAGCGGGGAGGGAGACCCAGTACTTC. Its protein is CASSFQGLAGRETQYF.

The chain's CDR3 is CASSMQVDYEQYF. The CDR3 nucleotides read TGTGCCAGTAGTATGCAGGTCGACTACGAGCAGTACTTC. The chain combines TRBV19 with TRBJ2-7; D not certain. V lost 3 bases and J lost 3, with 9 bases in between. The germline gives CDR1 LNHDA, CDR2 SQIVND (reference sequence). This CDR3 comprises 13 residues.

The rearrangement links TRBV27 to TRBJ2-5; D is possibly TRBD2 (7 bases). Germline CDR1 reads MNHEY; CDR2 reads SMNVEV (reference sequence). The CDR3 is made up of 14 amino acids. Trimming left V 3 bases short and J 5 bases short, with 13 bases between. The CDR3 nucleotides are TGTGCCAGCAGTTTCCGGGGGGCTAGGGAGACCCAGTACTTC. This translates into CASSFRGARETQYF.

The chain links TRBV18 to TRBJ2-3, with D hard to call. Deletions cut 4 bases from V and 0 bases from J, with 11 bases between. Germline V gene data show CDR1 as KGHSH and CDR2 as LQKENI. This CDR3 is 15 amino acids long. The CDR3 protein is CASSRGTSSTDTQYF. The DNA for the CDR3 is TGTGCCAGCTCACGAGGTACCTCTAGCACAGATACGCAGTATTTT.

The V call is TRBV10-3, the J call TRBJ2-7; TRBD2 might be the D (6 bases). With 1 base removed from V and 2 bases from J, the gap between germline ends came to 12 bases. In germline, CDR1 is ENHRY, CDR2 SYGVKD. This CDR3 is 15 amino acids long. The CDR3 DNA follows: TGTGCCATCAGTGAGTTGACTAGGGAAACCTACGAGCAGTACTTC. Translating gives CAISELTRETYEQYF.

The V and J genes are TRBV12-2 and TRBJ2-1; TRBD2, as called in the table, went unchecked against the DNA. TRBV12-2 is termed a pseudogene. CDR3 size: 17 residues. CDR3 nucleotide sequence: TGTGCAAGTCGCCTCCCACCATCCGGGACTAGCATAGTTGAGCAGTTCTTC. Its protein is CASRLPPSGTSIVEQFF.

The rearrangement joins TRBV15 to TRBJ1-1; TRBD1 might be the D (6 bases). V was pared by 3 bases and J by 5 bases, with 13 bases between. Germline CDR1 reads LNHNV; CDR2 reads YYDKDF (reference sequence). There are 14 residues in the CDR3. CDR3 in DNA: TGTGCCACCAGCAGTGGGACATTTCGAACTGAAGCTTTCTTT. Protein: CATSSGTFRTEAFF. Looking up the rest from reference TRBV15 and TRBJ1-1 gives the full variable domain: DAMVIQNPRYQVTQFGKPVTLSCSQTLNHNVMYWYQQKSSQAPKLLFHYYDKDFNNEADTPDNFQSRRPNTSFCFLDIRSPGLGDTAMYLCATSSGTFRTEAFFGQGTRLTVV.

The CDR3 sequence is CASSDDRGDEQYF. As DNA, the CDR3 is TGTGCCAGCAGTGACGACAGGGGCGACGAGCAGTACTTC. The chain links TRBV25-1 to TRBJ2-5; TRBD1 agrees at 8 bases. The J call could be wrong; TRBJ2-7 is a better fit for the DNA end. The V gene's germline CDR1 is MGHDK and CDR2 SYGVNS. The CDR3 spans 13 residues.

This clone was seen only once. J is TRBJ2-5 and V is TRBV27; D gene uncertain. V gave up 3 bases and J gave up 2 bases, with 10 bases separating them. Looked up from germline, CDR1 is MNHEY and CDR2 is SMNVEV (reference sequence). The CDR3 runs 14 residues. CDR3 DNA: TGTGCCAGCAGTTTCGGCAGGCGACAAGAGACCCAGTACTTC. It encodes CASSFGRRQETQYF.

The genes are TRBV2 and TRBJ2-5, with 7 nucleotides matching TRBD2. The J call is in doubt because the DNA end fits TRBJ2-7 better. There are 17 residues in the CDR3. Germline CDR1 reads SNHLY; CDR2 reads FYNNEI. In nucleotides, the CDR3 is TGTGCCAGCAGTGACCCCCGAGGCGGGAGCAGCTCCTACGAGCAGTACTTC. Amino acids: CASSDPRGGSSSYEQYF.

The chain employs TRBV30 and TRBJ2-5; 7 nucleotides agree with TRBD1. The J call is in doubt because the DNA end fits TRBJ2-7 better. This CDR3 is 15 amino acids long. Germline values: CDR1 GTSNPN, CDR2 SVGIG (reference sequence). CDR3 loop: CAWSVQGLESYEQYF. Here the CDR3 DNA reads TGTGCCTGGAGTGTACAGGGGCTAGAATCCTACGAGCAGTACTTC.

The chain combines TRBV7-2 with TRBJ1-1; a possible D gene is TRBD1 (6 bases). The CDR3 covers 14 residues. Trimming removed 4 bases at V and 5 bases at J, with 14 bases between. Germline assignment: CDR1 SGHTA and CDR2 FQGNSA. DNA of the CDR3: TGTGCCAGCAGCTGGGGAGGGAGGGGGACTGAAGCTTTCTTT. It specifies CASSWGGRGTEAFF.

The chain carries TRBV9 and TRBJ2-2; 7 bases are shared with TRBD1. Trimming at V came to 2 bases and at J to 2 bases, leaving 3 bases not matched to a gene. Per germline, CDR1 SGDLS and CDR2 YYNGEE. This CDR3 is 15 amino acids long. Written as DNA, the CDR3 is TGTGCCAGCAGCGTCGACAGGGATAACACCGGGGAGCTGTTTTTT. As protein: CASSVDRDNTGELFF.

V is TRBV5-1 and J is TRBJ2-7, with 8 bases aligning to TRBD2. Germline-derived CDR1 and CDR2 are SGHRS and YFSETQ. This CDR3 has 15 amino acids. Trimming removed 4 bases from V and 5 bases from J; junction bases left unmatched: 11. The CDR3 DNA reads TGCGCCAGCAGCCCCCAAGCGGGAGCGGGGGACGAGCAGTACTTC. It yields the protein CASSPQAGAGDEQYF.

This chain links TRBV4-1 with TRBJ2-7, with TRBD2 identical over 9 bases. Trimming at V came to 1 base and at J to 3 bases, leaving 7 bases not matched to a gene. Per germline, CDR1 MGHRA and CDR2 YSYEKL. CDR3 length equals 16 residues. As DNA, the CDR3 is TGCGCCAGCAGCCAAGTGCTAGCGGGGACAAACTACGAGCAGTACTTC. Translating it yields CASSQVLAGTNYEQYF.